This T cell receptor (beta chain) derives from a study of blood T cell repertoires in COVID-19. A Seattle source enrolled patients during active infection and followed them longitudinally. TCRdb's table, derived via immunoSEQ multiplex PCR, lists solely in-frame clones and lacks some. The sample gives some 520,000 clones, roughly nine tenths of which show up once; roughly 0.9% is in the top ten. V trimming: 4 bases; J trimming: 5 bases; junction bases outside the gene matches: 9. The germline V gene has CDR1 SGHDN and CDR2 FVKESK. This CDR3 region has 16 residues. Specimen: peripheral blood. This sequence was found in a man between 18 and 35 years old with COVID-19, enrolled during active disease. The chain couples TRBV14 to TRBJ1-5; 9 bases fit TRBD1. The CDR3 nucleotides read TGTGCCAGCAGCCCACCGCTCCGGGACAGGGATCAGCCCCAGCATTTT. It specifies CASSPPLRDRDQPQHF.